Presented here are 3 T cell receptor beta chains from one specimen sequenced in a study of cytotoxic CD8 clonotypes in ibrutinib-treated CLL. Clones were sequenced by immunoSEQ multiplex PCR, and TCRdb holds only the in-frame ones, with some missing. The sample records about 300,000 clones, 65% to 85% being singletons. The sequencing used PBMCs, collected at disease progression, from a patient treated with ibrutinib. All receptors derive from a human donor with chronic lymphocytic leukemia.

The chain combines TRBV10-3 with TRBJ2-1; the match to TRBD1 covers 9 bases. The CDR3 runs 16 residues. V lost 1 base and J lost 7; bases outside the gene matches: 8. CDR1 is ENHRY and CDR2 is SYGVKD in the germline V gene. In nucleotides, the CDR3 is TGTGCCATCAGTGAGTGGACCGGGACAGGGTGGAATGAGCAGTTCTTC. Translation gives CAISEWTGTGWNEQFF.

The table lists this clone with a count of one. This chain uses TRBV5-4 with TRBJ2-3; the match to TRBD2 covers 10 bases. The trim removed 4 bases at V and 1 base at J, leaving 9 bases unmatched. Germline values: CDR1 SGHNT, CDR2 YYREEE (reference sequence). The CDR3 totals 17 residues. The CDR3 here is CASSTPAGGPGTDTQYF. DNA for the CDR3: TGTGCCAGCAGCACTCCAGCGGGGGGGCCTGGCACAGATACGCAGTATTTT.

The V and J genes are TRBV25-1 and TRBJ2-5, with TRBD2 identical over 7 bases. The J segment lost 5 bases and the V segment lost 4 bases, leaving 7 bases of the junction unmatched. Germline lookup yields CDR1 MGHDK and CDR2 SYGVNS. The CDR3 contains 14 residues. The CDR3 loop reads CASSVLAVGETQYF. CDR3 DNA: TGTGCCAGCAGTGTCCTAGCGGTCGGGGAGACCCAGTACTTC. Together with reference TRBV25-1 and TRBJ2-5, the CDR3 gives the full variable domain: EADIYQTPRYLVIGTGKKITLECSQTMGHDKMYWYQQDPGMELHLIHYSYGVNSTEKGDLSSESTVSRIRTEHFPLTLESARPSHTSQYLCASSVLAVGETQYFGPGTRLLVL.